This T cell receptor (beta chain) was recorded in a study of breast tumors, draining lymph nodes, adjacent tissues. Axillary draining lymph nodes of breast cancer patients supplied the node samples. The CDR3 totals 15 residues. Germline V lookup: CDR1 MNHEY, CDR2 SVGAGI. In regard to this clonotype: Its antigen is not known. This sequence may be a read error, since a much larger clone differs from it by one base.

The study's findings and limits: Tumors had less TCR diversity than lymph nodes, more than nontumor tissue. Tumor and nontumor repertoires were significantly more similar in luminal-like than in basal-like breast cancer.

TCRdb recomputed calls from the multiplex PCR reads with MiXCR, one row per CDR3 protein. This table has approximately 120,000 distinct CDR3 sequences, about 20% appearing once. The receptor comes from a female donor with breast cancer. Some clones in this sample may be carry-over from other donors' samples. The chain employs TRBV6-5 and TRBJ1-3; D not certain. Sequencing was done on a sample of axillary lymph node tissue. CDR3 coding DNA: TGTGCCGGCAGTGCCTCCTTCAGCTCTGGAAACACCATATATTTT. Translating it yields CAGSASFSSGNTIYF.